These 13 T cell receptor beta chains were sequenced from one sample in a study of blood T cells in healthy people across ages. For the second PCR, which ran for 7 to 11 cycles, a sample-barcoded 5' primer and a J-beta primer mix were used. TCRdb re-analysed the 5' RACE reads in MiXCR, keeping a single row per CDR3 protein. The repertoire holds fewer than 600,000 distinct CDR3 sequences, roughly a quarter seen once, with over 3.5% in the top ten. The data were also submitted as part of a second study, on T cells of mothers and their children.

Sample: blood. The receptors stem from a boy aged 2 to 10 in good health.

This chain connects TRBV7-9 to TRBJ1-2; possible D gene TRBD1, 5 bases. There are 17 residues in the CDR3. The V end was cut by 5 bases, the J end by 1 base, with 20 bases between. Germline CDR1 and CDR2: SEHNR and FQNEAQ (reference sequence). The CDR3 reads CASSPPGRSVNNYGYTF. CDR3 nucleotide sequence: TGTGCCAGCAGCCCCCCGGGACGGAGTGTTAATAACTATGGCTACACCTTC.

This clonotype was counted a few times. J is TRBJ1-2 and V is TRBV12-5, with D hard to call. This CDR3 region has 12 residues. Trimming pared 3 bases from V and 8 bases from J, leaving 10 bases between. Germline CDR1 LGHNT, CDR2 FRNRAP. The CDR3 DNA reads TGTGCTAGTGGTTTTGAGGGCGCGGGCTACACCTTC. It encodes CASGFEGAGYTF.

CDR3 bases: TGCAGTAGGAGGCATGTCCTCTACGAGCAGTACTTC. It is translated as CSRRHVLYEQYF. The V and J genes are TRBV29-1 and TRBJ2-7; possibly TRBD2 for D (5 bases). Germline values: CDR1 SQVTM, CDR2 ANQGSEA. The CDR3 runs to 12 residues.

This clonotype was counted ten times or more. J is TRBJ2-3 and V is TRBV12-3 or TRBV12-4; TRBD2 matches 14 bases. The CDR3 covers 16 residues. The V segment lost 6 bases and the J segment 4 bases; nucleotides outside the gene matches: 6. CDR3 sequence (DNA): TGTGCCAGCAGCCCGGGACTAGCGGGAGTGGCAGATACGCAGTATTTT. Translated, it gives CASSPGLAGVADTQYF.

The genes are TRBV9 and TRBJ2-2; D is possibly TRBD1 (5 bases). The germline V and J ends were trimmed by 4 bases and 0 bases, with 16 bases remaining between them. CDR3 length equals 17 residues. Germline V gene data show CDR1 as SGDLS and CDR2 as YYNGEE. CDR3 loop: CASSPAFGQPNTGELFF. For the CDR3, the DNA is TGTGCCAGCAGCCCCGCCTTTGGACAACCGAACACCGGGGAGCTGTTTTTT.

The rearrangement joins TRBV20-1 to TRBJ2-3, with 11 positions matching TRBD2. The CDR3 runs 15 residues. Looked up from germline, CDR1 is DFQATT and CDR2 is SNEGSKA (reference sequence). With V trimmed by 6 bases and J by 5 bases, 10 bases remained unmatched. The chain's CDR3 is CSAYHSGRARDTQYF. The CDR3 DNA reads as TGCAGTGCCTACCATAGCGGGAGGGCGAGAGATACGCAGTATTTT.

The rearrangement joins TRBV20-1 to TRBJ2-5, with unresolved D. The CDR3 has 12 amino acids. The V end was cut by 5 bases, the J end by 0 bases, with 7 bases between. Germline CDR1 DFQATT, CDR2 SNEGSKA (reference sequence). CDR3 residues: CSAPRDQETQYF. The CDR3 nucleotides are TGCAGTGCTCCCCGGGACCAAGAGACCCAGTACTTC.

The rearrangement uses TRBV20-1 and TRBJ1-1, with unresolved D. The CDR3 is made up of 14 amino acids. Germline V CDR1 and CDR2: DFQATT, SNEGSKA (reference sequence). V was clipped by 0 bases and J by 0 bases, with 8 bases between them. The DNA for the CDR3 is TGCAGTGCTAGAGACAGGATCATGAACACTGAAGCTTTCTTT. The encoded protein is CSARDRIMNTEAFF.

This clonotype showed up just a few times. An end of the junction differs from the germline gene, which may be a read error. The rearrangement joins TRBV6-1 to TRBJ1-2, with unresolved D. CDR1 is MNHNS and CDR2 is SASEGT in the germline V gene. This CDR3 region has 13 residues. This CDR3 reads CASSRSGNYGCTF. The CDR3 coding sequence is TGTGCCAGCAGTAGGTCGGGAAACTATGGCTGCACCTTC.

A few counts support this clonotype. The CDR3 here is CSTTRGQETQYF. The CDR3 nucleotides read TGCAGTACTACTAGGGGGCAAGAGACCCAGTACTTC. The chain has TRBV20-1 and TRBJ2-5, with D possibly matching TRBD1 (6 bases). Trimming shortened V by 8 bases and J by 2 bases, and 12 bases separated the two germline ends. Germline-derived CDR1 and CDR2 are DFQATT and SNEGSKA (reference sequence). The CDR3 sequence is 12 residues long.

For the CDR3, the DNA is TGTGCCAGCAGAGGCGGCGGGTCCTACGAGCAGTACTTC. Its translation: CASRGGGSYEQYF. The chain recombines TRBV6-2 or TRBV6-3 with TRBJ2-7; D is perhaps TRBD2 (5 bases). V gave up 6 bases and J gave up 1 base, with 10 bases separating them. Germline assignment: CDR1 MNHEY and CDR2 SVGEGT. This CDR3 contains 13 residues.

The V call is TRBV6-5, the J call TRBJ1-1; unclear D gene. The V gene lost 2 bases and the J gene lost 8 bases, with 12 bases spanning the gap. This CDR3 is 13 amino acids long. In germline, CDR1 is MNHEY, CDR2 SVGAGI. In DNA, the CDR3 is TGTGCCAGCAGTTACCGCGGGGTCTCCGAAGCTTTCTTT. It yields the protein CASSYRGVSEAFF.

This clonotype has just a few counts. The chain recombines TRBV7-2 with TRBJ2-3; TRBD2 matches 9 bases. The CDR3 covers 15 residues. J was trimmed by 0 bases and V by 6 bases; bases with no gene match: 4. Germline V gene data show CDR1 as SGHTA and CDR2 as FQGNSA. The DNA for the CDR3 is TGTGCCAGCAGAAAGACTAGCGGTAGCACAGATACGCAGTATTTT. It specifies CASRKTSGSTDTQYF. The full variable domain, completed using reference TRBV7-2 and TRBJ2-3, is GAGVSQSPSNKVTEKGKDVELRCDPISGHTALYWYRQSLGQGLEFLIYFQGNSAPDKSGLPSDRFSAERTGGSVSTLTIQRTQQEDSAVYLCASRKTSGSTDTQYFGPGTRLTVL.